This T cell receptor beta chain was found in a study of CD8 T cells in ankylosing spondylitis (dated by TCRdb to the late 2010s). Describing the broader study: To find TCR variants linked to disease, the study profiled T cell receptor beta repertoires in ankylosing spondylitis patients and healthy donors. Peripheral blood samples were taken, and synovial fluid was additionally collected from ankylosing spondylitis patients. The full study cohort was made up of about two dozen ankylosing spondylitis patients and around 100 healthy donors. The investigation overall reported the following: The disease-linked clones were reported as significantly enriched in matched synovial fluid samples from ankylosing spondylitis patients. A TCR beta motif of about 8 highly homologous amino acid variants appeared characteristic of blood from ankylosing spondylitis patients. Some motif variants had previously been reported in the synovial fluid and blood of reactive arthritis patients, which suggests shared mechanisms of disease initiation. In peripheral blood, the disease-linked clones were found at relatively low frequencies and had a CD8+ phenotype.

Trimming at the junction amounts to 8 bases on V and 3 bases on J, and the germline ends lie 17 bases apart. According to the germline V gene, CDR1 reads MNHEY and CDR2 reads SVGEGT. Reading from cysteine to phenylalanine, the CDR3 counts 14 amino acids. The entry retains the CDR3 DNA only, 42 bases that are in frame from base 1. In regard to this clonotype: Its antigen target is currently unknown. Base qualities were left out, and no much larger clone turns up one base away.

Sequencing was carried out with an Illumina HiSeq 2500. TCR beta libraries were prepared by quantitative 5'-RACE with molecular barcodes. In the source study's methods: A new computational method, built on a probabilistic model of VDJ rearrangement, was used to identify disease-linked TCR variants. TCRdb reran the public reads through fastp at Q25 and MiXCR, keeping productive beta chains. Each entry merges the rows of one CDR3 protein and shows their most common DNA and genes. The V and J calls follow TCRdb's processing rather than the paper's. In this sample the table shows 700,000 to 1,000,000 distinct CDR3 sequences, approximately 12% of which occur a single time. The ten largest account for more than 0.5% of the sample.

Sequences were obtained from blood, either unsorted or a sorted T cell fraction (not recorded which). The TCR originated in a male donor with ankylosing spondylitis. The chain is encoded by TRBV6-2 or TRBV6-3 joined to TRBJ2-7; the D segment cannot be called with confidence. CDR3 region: CASGLRGPNYEQYF. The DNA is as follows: TGTGCCAGCGGTCTTCGTGGACCGAACTACGAGCAGTACTTC.